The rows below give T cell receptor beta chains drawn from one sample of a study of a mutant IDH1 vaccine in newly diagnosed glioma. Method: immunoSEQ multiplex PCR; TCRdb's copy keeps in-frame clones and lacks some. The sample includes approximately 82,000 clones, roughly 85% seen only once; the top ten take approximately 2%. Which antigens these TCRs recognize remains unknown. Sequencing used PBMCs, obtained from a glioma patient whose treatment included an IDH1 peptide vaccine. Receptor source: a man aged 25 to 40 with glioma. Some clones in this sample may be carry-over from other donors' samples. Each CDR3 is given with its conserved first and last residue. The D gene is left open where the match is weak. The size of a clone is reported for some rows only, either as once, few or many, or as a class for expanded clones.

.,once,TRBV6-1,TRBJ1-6,CASSEGIGIGSPLHF,TGTGCCAGCAGTGAAGGGATCGGGATAGGTTCACCCCTCCACTTT
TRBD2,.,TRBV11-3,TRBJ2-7,CASSLQSGISYEQYF,TGTGCCAGCAGCCTCCAAAGCGGGATTTCCTACGAGCAGTACTTC
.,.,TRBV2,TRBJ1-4,CASKAERANEKLFF,TGTGCCAGCAAGGCCGAACGGGCTAATGAAAAACTGTTTTTT
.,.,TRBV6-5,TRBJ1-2,CASSYKGYDGYTF,TGTGCCAGCAGTTACAAAGGGTATGATGGCTACACCTTC
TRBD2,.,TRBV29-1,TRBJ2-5,CSVVGGETQYF,TGCAGCGTTGTCGGGGGGGAGACCCAGTACTTC
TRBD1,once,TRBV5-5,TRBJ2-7,CASSIQGAYEQYF,TGTGCCAGCAGCATACAGGGGGCTTACGAGCAGTACTTC
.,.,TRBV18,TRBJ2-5,CASSPPSGETQYF,TGTGCCAGCTCACCACCTAGCGGAGAGACCCAGTACTTC
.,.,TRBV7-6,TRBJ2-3,CASSLGGPGDTQYF,TGTGCCAGCAGCTTAGGGGGGCCGGGAGATACGCAGTATTTT
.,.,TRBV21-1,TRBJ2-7,CASSNRVPVLSYEQYF,TGTGCCAGCAGCAATAGGGTACCAGTCCTCTCCTACGAGCAGTACTTC
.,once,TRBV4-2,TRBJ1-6,CASSQGEYSPLHF,TGTGCCAGCAGCCAAGGAGAGTATTCACCCCTCCACTTT
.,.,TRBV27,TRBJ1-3,CASSDRYTDTIYF,TGTGCCAGCAGCGATAGGTATACGGACACCATATATTTT
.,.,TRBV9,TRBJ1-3,CASSVEGSGNTIYF,TGTGCCAGCAGCGTAGAAGGCTCTGGAAACACCATATATTTT
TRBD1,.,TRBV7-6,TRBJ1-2,CASSLRDRGLPYGYTF,TGTGCCAGCAGCCTAAGGGACAGGGGGCTTCCCTATGGCTACACCTTC
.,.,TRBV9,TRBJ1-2,CASSSQPNYGYTF,TGTGCCAGCAGCTCACAGCCTAACTATGGCTACACCTTC
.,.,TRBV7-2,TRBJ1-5,CASSPQDNIGQPQHF,TGTGCCAGCAGCCCCCAGGACAATATCGGTCAGCCCCAGCATTTT
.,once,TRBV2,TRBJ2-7,CASSQQGAYEQYF,TGTGCCAGCAGCCAACAGGGTGCCTACGAGCAGTACTTC